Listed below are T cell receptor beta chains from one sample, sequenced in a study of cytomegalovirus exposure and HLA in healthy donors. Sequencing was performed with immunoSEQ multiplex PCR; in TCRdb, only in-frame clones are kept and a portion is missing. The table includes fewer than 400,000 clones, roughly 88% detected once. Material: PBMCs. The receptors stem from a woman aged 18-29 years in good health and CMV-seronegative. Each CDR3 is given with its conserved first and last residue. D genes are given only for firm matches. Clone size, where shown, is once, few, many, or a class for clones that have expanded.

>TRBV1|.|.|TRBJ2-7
TGCACCAGCAGCCCCGATCCGCGACTAGCCCCCGGCGAGCAGTACTTC
CTSSPDPRLAPGEQYF
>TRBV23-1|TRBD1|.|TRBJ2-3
TGCGCCAGCAGTCACCACCCGGACAGGGGGATAGATACGCAGTATTTT
CASSHHPDRGIDTQYF
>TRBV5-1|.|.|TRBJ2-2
TGCGCCAGCAATCAGGGTTCGATTGCTACGAACACCGGGGAGCTGTTTTTT
CASNQGSIATNTGELFF
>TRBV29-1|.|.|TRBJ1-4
TGCAGCGTTGAGGGGGCCAATAATGAAAAACTGTTTTTT
CSVEGANNEKLFF
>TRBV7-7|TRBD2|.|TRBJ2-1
TGTGCTAGCAGCTCCTCCCTGGGTAGCGGGACCTACAATGAGCAGTTCTTC
CASSSSLGSGTYNEQFF
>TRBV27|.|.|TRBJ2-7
TGTGCCAGCAGTTTGGCGGTTCCCTACGAGCAGTACTTC
CASSLAVPYEQYF
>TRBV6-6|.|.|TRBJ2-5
TGTGCCAGCAGTTACCCCGGACAGACTATTGGAGAGACCCAGTACTTC
CASSYPGQTIGETQYF
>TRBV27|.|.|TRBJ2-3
TGTGCCAGCAGTCCCGACTCGGACTCAAATACGCAGTATTTT
CASSPDSDSNTQYF
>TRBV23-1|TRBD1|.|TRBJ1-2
TGCGCCAGCAATACAGGGGGCGGATATGGCTACACCTTC
CASNTGGGYGYTF
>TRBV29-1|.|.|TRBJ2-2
TGCAGCGCCCTCCCTACGGGTGGGGAGCTGTTTTTT
CSALPTGGELFF
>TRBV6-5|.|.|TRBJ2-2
TGTGCCAGCTCCTTGCGGACTACGAACACCGGGGAGCTGTTTTTT
CASSLRTTNTGELFF
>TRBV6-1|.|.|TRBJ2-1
TGTGCCAGCAGTGAATTCTATGGGTCACAAGGGGTTGGGTACAATGAGCAGTTCTTC
CASSEFYGSQGVGYNEQFF
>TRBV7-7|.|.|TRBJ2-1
TGTGCCAGCAGCTTAGGGGTTAGCGAGTACAATGAGCAGTTCTTC
CASSLGVSEYNEQFF
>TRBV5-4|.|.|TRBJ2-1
TGTGCCAGCAGCTTGGTCGGCCAGGTTCATGAGCAGTTCTTC
CASSLVGQVHEQFF
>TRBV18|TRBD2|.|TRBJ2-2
TGTGCCAGCTCACCCAACTCGGGAGGACTCTACACCGGGGAGCTGTTTTTT
CASSPNSGGLYTGELFF
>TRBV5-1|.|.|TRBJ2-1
TGCGCCAGCAGCGGGGGGACAGCGGGAGCCCACAATGAGCAGTTCTTC
CASSGGTAGAHNEQFF
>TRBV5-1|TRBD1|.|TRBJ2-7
TGCGCCAGCAGCCTGACAGGGGGCGAACCCACCTACGAGCAGTACTTC
CASSLTGGEPTYEQYF
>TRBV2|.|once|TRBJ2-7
TGTGCCAGCGTCCCGGGGACACCGTTCAACGAGCAGTACTTC
CASVPGTPFNEQYF